These 7 T cell receptor beta chains were sequenced from one sample in a study of blood T cell repertoires in COVID-19 (dated by TCRdb to 2019 to 2021). The receptor library was made with the immunoSEQ multiplex PCR assay. In its TCRdb copy, this immuneACCESS table keeps in-frame sequences only and misses some clones. Where compared with another copy, unresolved V genes explain less than half of these, and the others have no known cause. The sample profile shows a few hundred thousand clones; 80% to 95% of them were found once. The top ten clonotypes cover about 0.78% of the sample. Source material: PBMCs or T cells enriched from blood (not recorded which). The receptors come from a woman aged 40 to 49 who had been exposed to COVID-19.

This clone has at least ten counts. The chain employs TRBV30 and TRBJ1-1; D ambiguous. Trimming took 2 bases from V and 10 from J, leaving 17 bases between them. The length of the CDR3 is 13 residues. Germline loops: CDR1 GTSNPN, CDR2 SVGIG (reference sequence). The CDR3 DNA reads as TGTGCCTGGAGTTCTTATAACCCGGTTATAGCTTTCTTT. Protein: CAWSSYNPVIAFF.

The V call is TRBV20-1, the J call TRBJ1-1; D is perhaps TRBD1 (6 bases). In germline, CDR1 is DFQATT, CDR2 SNEGSKA (reference sequence). This CDR3 region has 14 residues. Trimming removed 3 bases from V and 0 bases from J, with 11 bases in between. The CDR3 DNA reads TGCAGTGCTAGTGGGGGGACATTGAACACTGAAGCTTTCTTT. This sequence encodes CSASGGTLNTEAFF.

The chain employs TRBV5-5 and TRBJ1-6; weak D call: TRBD1 (5 bases). The CDR3 is made up of 13 amino acids. Trimming removed 2 bases at V and 19 bases at J, with 19 bases between. CDR1 SGHKS and CDR2 YYEKEE come from the germline V gene (reference sequence). The CDR3 is CASSFTWRDVPHF. The CDR3 DNA is TGTGCCAGCAGCTTCACTTGGAGGGACGTTCCTCACTTT.

This clone appeared a single time. The chain is built from TRBV5-3 and TRBJ2-2, with 13 bases fitting TRBD2. TRBV5-3 is an open reading frame whose function is uncertain. The CDR3 contains 16 residues. V dropped 4 bases and J dropped 2; count of bases not matched to a gene: 2. The DNA for the CDR3 is TGTGCCAGAAGCGGGACTAGCGGGGTCAACACCGGGGAGCTGTTTTTT. Its protein is CARSGTSGVNTGELFF.

The rearrangement links TRBV14 to TRBJ1-2; no firm D call. V was trimmed by 4 bases and J by 4 bases, leaving 13 bases between them. CDR3 length equals 14 residues. Germline V lookup: CDR1 SGHDN, CDR2 FVKESK. Here the CDR3 reads CASSPRRALYGYTF. The CDR3 nucleotides are TGTGCCAGCAGCCCGCGGCGGGCTCTCTATGGCTACACCTTC. The complete variable domain, with remaining parts taken from reference TRBV14 and TRBJ1-2, reads EAGVTQFPSHSVIEKGQTVTLRCDPISGHDNLYWYRRVMGKEIKFLLHFVKESKQDESGMPNNRFLAERTGGTYSTLKVQPAELEDSGVYFCASSPRRALYGYTFGSGTRLTVV.

The chain links TRBV19 to TRBJ1-1, with 9 bases matching TRBD1. The V and J ends lost 7 bases and 7 bases, in that order; junction bases with no gene match: 10. CDR3 length equals 14 residues. Germline CDR1 reads LNHDA; CDR2 reads SQIVND (reference sequence). For the CDR3, the DNA is TGTGCCAGTACCACCAGGGACAGGGTGGGTGAAGCTTTCTTT. This encodes CASTTRDRVGEAFF. The full variable domain, rest sourced from reference TRBV19 and TRBJ1-1, is DGGITQSPKYLFRKEGQNVTLSCEQNLNHDAMYWYRQDPGQGLRLIYYSQIVNDFQKGDIAEGYSVSREKKESFPLTVTSAQKNPTAFYLCASTTRDRVGEAFFGQGTRLTVV.

The V gene is TRBV30, the J gene TRBJ1-1; 8 nucleotides align to TRBD1. J was trimmed by 0 bases and V by 3 bases; bases with no gene match: 6. The CDR3 consists of 15 residues. Germline V gives CDR1 GTSNPN, CDR2 SVGIG (reference sequence). Here the CDR3 DNA reads TGTGCCTGGAGAGAAGGGGACAGGATGAACACTGAAGCTTTCTTT. It yields the protein CAWREGDRMNTEAFF.